The 21 T cell receptor beta chains listed next were all sequenced from one sample in a study of pediatric ulcerative colitis. This table comes from immunoSEQ multiplex PCR, and its TCRdb copy is limited to in-frame clones, with some not included. The repertoire consists of tens of thousands of clones, with about 81% occurring once and the leading ten covering less than 10%. Rectal tissue came from one to two pinch biopsies taken at colonoscopy. The sequenced sample consisted of gut tissue. The receptors come from a boy younger than 18 with severe ulcerative colitis.

This chain joins TRBV7-2 and TRBJ2-5; D tentatively fits TRBD1 or TRBD2 (5 bases each). Germline V gene sequence: CDR1 SGHTA, CDR2 FQGNSA. Trimming took off 2 bases at V and 9 bases at J, with 7 bases between the two ends. CDR3 length: 11 residues. CDR3 in DNA: TGTGCCAGCAGCTTAATGGGGGCCCAGTACTTC. It encodes CASSLMGAQYF.

The chain has TRBV6-5 and TRBJ1-3; TRBD1 might be the D (5 bases). The CDR3 covers 13 residues. Germline V gives CDR1 MNHEY, CDR2 SVGAGI. V was pared by 8 bases and J by 0 bases, with 8 bases between. The CDR3 nucleotides are TGTGCCAGCTGGGGACTCTCTGGAAACACCATATATTTT. Its protein product is CASWGLSGNTIYF.

This chain joins TRBV30 and TRBJ1-5; D unresolved. The CDR3 contains 13 residues. The ends were cut back, 2 bases at V and 4 bases at J, with 9 bases in the middle. Germline V gene lookup returns CDR1 GTSNPN and CDR2 SVGIG (reference sequence). The CDR3 DNA sequence: TGTGCCTGGAGTCCTACCGAGAATCAGCCCCAGCATTTT. It translates to CAWSPTENQPQHF. Full variable domain (remainder filled in from reference TRBV30 and TRBJ1-5): SQTIHQWPATLVQPVGSPLSLECTVEGTSNPNLYWYRQAAGRGLQLLFYSVGIGQISSEVPQNLSASRPQDRQFILSSKKLLLSDSGFYLCAWSPTENQPQHFGDGTRLSIL.

Of note for this clone: The DNA is left out, because the CDR3 cannot be placed on it with certainty; the CDR3 is given as TCRdb lists it. This rearrangement joins TRBV12-5 to TRBJ1-5; the DNA was not compared with TRBD1, the D call given in the table. Germline CDR1 and CDR2: LGHNT and FRNRAP. The length of the CDR3 is 18 amino acids, counting both ends. CDR3 loop: CASGFFGQGSYSNQPQHF.

This clone was picked up a small number of times. This chain connects TRBV19 to TRBJ1-2; D unresolved. This CDR3 is built from 13 residues. Per germline, CDR1 LNHDA and CDR2 SQIVND (reference sequence). The V end was cut by 10 bases, the J end by 3 bases, with 15 bases between. The CDR3 DNA reads TGTGCCACCGGACCCCCGTCGGACTATGGCTACACCTTC. Translated: CATGPPSDYGYTF.

The rearrangement links TRBV19 to TRBJ1-1; 8 nucleotides agree with TRBD1. This CDR3 comprises 16 residues. Per germline, CDR1 LNHDA and CDR2 SQIVND (reference sequence). The V and J ends lost 6 bases and 1 base, in that order; junction bases with no gene match: 10. The CDR3 nucleotides are TGTGCCAGTAGCCCCCCCGGACAGGGCACGAACACTGAAGCTTTCTTT. This gives the protein CASSPPGQGTNTEAFF.

The V gene is TRBV6-4, the J gene TRBJ2-2, with D perhaps matching TRBD1 or TRBD2 (5 bases each). This CDR3 is built from 14 residues. Germline CDR1 is MRHNA and CDR2 is SNTAGT. Trimming left V 7 bases short and J 5 bases short, with 14 bases between. The CDR3 loop reads CASTGTPGTGELFF. CDR3 DNA sequence: TGTGCCAGCACCGGGACCCCTGGGACCGGGGAGCTGTTTTTT.

This chain uses TRBV19 with TRBJ1-3; no clear D gene. Looked up from germline, CDR1 is LNHDA and CDR2 is SQIVND (reference sequence). The CDR3 extends over 17 amino acids. Trimming shortened V by 7 bases and J by 1 base, and 20 bases separated the two germline ends. The CDR3 sequence is CASIGRLGSSSGNTIYF. The CDR3 DNA reads as TGTGCCAGTATTGGGAGGCTGGGAAGTTCATCTGGAAACACCATATATTTT.

The chain carries TRBV4-1 and TRBJ2-7; TRBD1 might be the D (5 bases). Germline-derived CDR1 and CDR2 are MGHRA and YSYEKL. This CDR3 contains 16 residues. Trimming left V 2 bases short and J 1 base short, with 15 bases between. The CDR3 DNA is TGCGCCAGCAGCCAAATAGGGGCAGCGACTTCCTACGAGCAGTACTTC. Protein: CASSQIGAATSYEQYF.

The chain uses TRBV27 and TRBJ2-7, with 7 positions matching TRBD1. V lost 1 base and J lost 2; bases outside the gene matches: 5. The CDR3 runs to 15 residues. In germline, CDR1 is MNHEY, CDR2 SMNVEV (reference sequence). The CDR3, as DNA: TGTGCCAGCAGTTTATTGCCAGGGGGAGCCTACGAGCAGTACTTC. Encoded protein: CASSLLPGGAYEQYF.

V usage is TRBV18 and J usage is TRBJ2-5, with 11 bases that match TRBD2. V shed 9 bases and J 1 base; nucleotides not matched to a gene: 4. Germline V gene sequence: CDR1 KGHSH, CDR2 LQKENI. The CDR3 totals 14 residues. DNA for the CDR3: TGTGCCAGTTCGACTAGCGGGGCCCAAGAGACCCAGTACTTC. Protein product: CASSTSGAQETQYF. Looking up the rest from reference TRBV18 and TRBJ2-5 gives the full variable domain: NAGVMQNPRHLVRRRGQEARLRCSPMKGHSHVYWYRQLPEEGLKFMVYLQKENIIDESGMPKERFSAEFPKEGPSILRIQQVVRGDSAAYFCASSTSGAQETQYFGPGTRLLVL.

In this sample, this clone turned up once. The V call is TRBV28, the J call TRBJ1-3; perhaps TRBD1 as D (6 bases). Trimming removed 6 bases at V and 7 bases at J, with 25 bases between. Per germline, CDR1 MDHEN and CDR2 SYDVKM. This CDR3 has 17 amino acids. Here the CDR3 DNA reads TGTGCCAGCAGCAGTCTTCGGACAGATATGGGCCTGAACACCATATATTTT. Its translation: CASSSLRTDMGLNTIYF.

This clone has a handful of counts. V usage is TRBV18 and J usage is TRBJ1-1, with unresolved D. This CDR3 region has 15 residues. Germline CDR1 and CDR2: KGHSH and LQKENI. Deletions cut 4 bases from V and 1 base from J, with 13 bases between. The CDR3 DNA follows: TGTGCCAGCTCACGGCAGCCTGCCGGGAACACTGAAGCTTTCTTT. It codes for CASSRQPAGNTEAFF. The full variable domain, in which reference TRBV18 and TRBJ1-1 provide the parts outside the CDR3, is NAGVMQNPRHLVRRRGQEARLRCSPMKGHSHVYWYRQLPEEGLKFMVYLQKENIIDESGMPKERFSAEFPKEGPSILRIQQVVRGDSAAYFCASSRQPAGNTEAFFGQGTRLTVV.

The chain recombines TRBV14 with TRBJ2-7; D is perhaps TRBD1 (6 bases). Germline loops: CDR1 SGHDN, CDR2 FVKESK. CDR3 length equals 14 residues. V dropped 0 bases and J dropped 7 bases, with 13 bases sitting between them. CDR3: CASSQDSRGGEQYF. The DNA for the CDR3 is TGTGCCAGCAGCCAAGACTCCAGGGGTGGAGAGCAGTACTTC.

This chain joins TRBV5-4 and TRBJ1-2; a weak D match, TRBD1 (5 bases). V lost 5 bases, J lost 4 bases, and 18 bases lay in between. The CDR3 is 15 residues long. Germline V CDR1 and CDR2: SGHNT, YYREEE (reference sequence). CDR3 residues: CASRAGQDRFYGYTF. As DNA, the CDR3 is TGTGCCAGCAGGGCGGGGCAGGACCGTTTCTATGGCTACACCTTC.

The chain carries TRBV4-2 and TRBJ1-1; 7 bases fit TRBD1. The CDR3 extends over 15 amino acids. V gave up 4 bases and J gave up 1 base; unmatched junction bases: 6. The germline V gene has CDR1 LGHNA and CDR2 YNFKEQ. For the CDR3, the DNA is TGTGCCAGCAGCCTCCATACAGGGGAGAACACTGAAGCTTTCTTT. Protein product: CASSLHTGENTEAFF.

The genes are TRBV10-3 and TRBJ2-6, with 8 nucleotides matching TRBD1. Germline assignment: CDR1 ENHRY and CDR2 SYGVKD. The CDR3 runs to 15 residues. Unmatched junction bases numbered 7, after V lost 10 bases and J lost 2 bases. CDR3 protein: CATAQQGAGANVLTF. The CDR3 DNA is TGTGCCACCGCCCAACAGGGGGCTGGGGCCAACGTCCTGACTTTC.

This clone was seen only a few times. V usage is TRBV7-9 and J usage is TRBJ1-1; the match to TRBD1 covers 8 bases. J was trimmed by 7 bases and V by 7 bases; bases with no gene match: 5. Germline V CDR1 and CDR2: SEHNR, FQNEAQ (reference sequence). The CDR3 covers 12 residues. CDR3 sequence: CASKIGQGEAFF. Written as DNA, the CDR3 is TGTGCCAGCAAGATCGGACAGGGTGAAGCTTTCTTT. Filled out from reference TRBV7-9 and TRBJ1-1, the complete variable domain reads DTGVSQNPRHKITKRGQNVTFRCDPISEHNRLYWYRQTLGQGPEFLTYFQNEAQLEKSRLLSDRFSAERPKGSFSTLEIQRTEQGDSAMYLCASKIGQGEAFFGQGTRLTVV.

This chain links TRBV7-3 with TRBJ2-7; TRBD2 agrees at 7 bases. The junction had 8 bases not matched to a gene; V was cut back by 1 base and J by 5 bases. CDR1 SGHTA and CDR2 FQGTGA come from the germline V gene. This CDR3 contains 15 residues. CDR3 bases: TGTGCCAGCAGCTTAATGCGGGGGACCCCCCACGAGCAGTACTTC. This translates into CASSLMRGTPHEQYF. The full variable domain, completed using reference TRBV7-3 and TRBJ2-7, is GAGVSQTPSNKVTEKGKYVELRCDPISGHTALYWYRQSLGQGPEFLIYFQGTGAADDSGLPNDRFFAVRPEGSVSTLKIQRTERGDSAVYLCASSLMRGTPHEQYFGPGTRLTVT.

The V call is TRBV6-1, the J call TRBJ2-6; D remains ambiguous. The CDR3 spans 14 residues. From germline, CDR1 is MNHNS and CDR2 SASEGT. V was shortened by 2 bases and J by 4 bases, with 6 bases between the two germline ends. CDR3 sequence reads: CASSESSGANVLTF. As DNA, the CDR3 is TGTGCCAGCAGTGAATCTTCGGGGGCCAACGTCCTGACTTTC.

This clone was found a few times. The CDR3 nucleotides are TGTGCCAGCAGCCTCGAGAGGGCCAACTATGGCTACACCTTC. Translated: CASSLERANYGYTF. The chain carries TRBV11-2 and TRBJ1-2; no firm D call. With 5 bases removed from V and 2 bases from J, the gap between germline ends came to 12 bases. Germline V CDR1 and CDR2: SGHAT, FQNNGV. The CDR3 has 14 amino acids. Based on the CDR3 plus reference TRBV11-2 and TRBJ1-2, the full variable domain is EAGVAQSPRYKIIEKRQSVAFWCNPISGHATLYWYQQILGQGPKLLIQFQNNGVVDDSQLPKDRFSAERLKGVDSTLKIQPAKLEDSAVYLCASSLERANYGYTFGSGTRLTVV.